A selection of T cell receptor beta chains follows, all from one sample in a study of glioma-infiltrating T cells after dendritic cell vaccination. The data were produced by immunoSEQ multiplex PCR, yet TCRdb's version contains in-frame clones alone and is incomplete. Found here are some 100,000 clones, 79% of them singletons; the top ten hold around 6%. The sample was blood, taken before dendritic cell vaccination. Every receptor here comes from a human donor with glioblastoma. The CDR3 runs from the conserved cysteine through the conserved F or W.

TRBV15,TRBJ2-1,CATSRPTGGHNEQFF
TRBV10-2,TRBJ1-2,CASSEGADYGYTF
TRBV10-1,TRBJ2-7,CASSPDRFYEQYF
TRBV5-6,TRBJ2-3,CASSSDDSMFRNTDTQYF
TRBV5-1,TRBJ1-2,CASSAPGQEYYGYTF
TRBV11-2,TRBJ2-5,CASSDSPEAQYF
TRBV10-3,TRBJ1-2,CAISESNGRDYGYTF
TRBV28,TRBJ1-5,CASSLSDQPQHF
TRBV29-1,TRBJ2-2,CSIRLAGETGELFF
TRBV5-4,TRBJ1-4,CASSSNRGLDEKLFF
TRBV6-5,TRBJ2-7,CASSPGTGVYEQYF
TRBV5-4,TRBJ2-7,CASSFAQGSSYEQYF
TRBV6-5,TRBJ1-4,CASSYPRGGEEKLFF
TRBV2,TRBJ1-3,CASTFLPSGNTIYF
TRBV30,TRBJ2-7,CAWSELAGGSYEQYF
TRBV6-5,TRBJ1-5,CASSTGGQPQHF
TRBV2,TRBJ2-5,CASSQGFYETQYF
TRBV7-3,TRBJ2-2,CASSLTTGELFF
TRBV9,TRBJ2-3,CASSVGLAGGTDTQYF
TRBV7-6,TRBJ1-4,CASSLGQFSTNEKLFF
TRBV4-1,TRBJ2-1,CASSREAEGATLNEQFF
TRBV2,TRBJ1-1,CASRDRGFANTEAFF
TRBV15,TRBJ2-5,CATSDHGDYQETQYF
TRBV5-1,TRBJ2-5,CASSLGQDQETQYF
TRBV7-9,TRBJ1-6,CASTPGDTSYNSPLHF
TRBV5-4,TRBJ1-2,CASTVDRNYGYTF
TRBV5-6,TRBJ1-1,CASSRTLEGTEAFF
TRBV4-2,TRBJ2-3,CASSHQALLAGGPDTQYF
TRBV29-1,TRBJ2-1,CSVGDSYNEQFF
TRBV7-8,TRBJ2-3,CASSLARKDTQYF